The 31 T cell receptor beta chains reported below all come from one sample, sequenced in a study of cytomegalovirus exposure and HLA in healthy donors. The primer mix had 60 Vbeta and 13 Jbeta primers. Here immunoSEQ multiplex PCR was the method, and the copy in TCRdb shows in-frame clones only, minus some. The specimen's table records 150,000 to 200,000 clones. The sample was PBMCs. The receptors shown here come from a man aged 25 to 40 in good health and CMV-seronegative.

The CDR3 reads CASSQDGSGGSYEQYF. The CDR3 region has the DNA TGCGCCAGCAGCCAAGATGGATCAGGGGGCTCCTACGAGCAGTACTTC. The V gene is TRBV4-3, the J gene TRBJ2-5; TRBD1 matches at 7 bases. The J call may be wrong; the DNA end is better matched by TRBJ2-7. The germline CDR1 and CDR2 sequences are LGHNA and YSLEER. The CDR3 has 16 residues.

CDR3 in amino acids: CASSPGGSVSYEQYF. CDR3 coding DNA: TGTGCCAGCAGCCCTGGCGGTAGCGTCTCCTACGAGCAGTACTTC. This chain links TRBV9 with TRBJ2-7; D is possibly TRBD2 (5 bases). The CDR3 spans 15 residues. Germline V lookup: CDR1 SGDLS, CDR2 YYNGEE. Trimming left V 4 bases short and J 0 bases short, with 14 bases between. Variable domain in full (rest from reference TRBV9 and TRBJ2-7): DSGVTQTPKHLITATGQRVTLRCSPRSGDLSVYWYQQSLDQGLQFLIQYYNGEERAKGNILERFSAQQFPDLHSELNLSSLELGDSALYFCASSPGGSVSYEQYFGPGTRLTVT.

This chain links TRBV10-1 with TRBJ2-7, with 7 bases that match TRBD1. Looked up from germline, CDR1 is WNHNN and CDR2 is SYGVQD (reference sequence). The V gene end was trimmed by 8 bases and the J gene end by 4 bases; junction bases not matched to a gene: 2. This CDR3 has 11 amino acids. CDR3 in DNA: TGCGCCAGCGGGGACAGTTACGAGCAGTACTTC. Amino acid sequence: CASGDSYEQYF.

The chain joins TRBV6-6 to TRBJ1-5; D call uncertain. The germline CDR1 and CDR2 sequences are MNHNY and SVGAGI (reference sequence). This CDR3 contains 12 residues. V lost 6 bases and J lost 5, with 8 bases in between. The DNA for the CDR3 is TGTGCCAGCAGCCCTCTCCATCAGCCCCAGCATTTT. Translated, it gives CASSPLHQPQHF.

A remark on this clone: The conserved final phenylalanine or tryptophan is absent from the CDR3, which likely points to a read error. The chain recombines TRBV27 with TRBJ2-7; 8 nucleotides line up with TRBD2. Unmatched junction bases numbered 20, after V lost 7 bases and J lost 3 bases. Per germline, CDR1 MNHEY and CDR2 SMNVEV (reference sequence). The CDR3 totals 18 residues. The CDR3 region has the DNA TGTGCCAGCACAGCACGGGGAACGGGGGCGGGGGGCCACTACGAGCAGTACCTC. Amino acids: CASTARGTGAGGHYEQYL.

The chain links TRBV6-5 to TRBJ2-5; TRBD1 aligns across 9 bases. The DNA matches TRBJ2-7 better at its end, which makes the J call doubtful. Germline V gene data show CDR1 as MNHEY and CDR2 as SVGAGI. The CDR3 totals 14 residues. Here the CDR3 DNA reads TGTGCCAGCAGAACTGGACAGGGGACCTACGAGCAGTACTTC. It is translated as CASRTGQGTYEQYF.

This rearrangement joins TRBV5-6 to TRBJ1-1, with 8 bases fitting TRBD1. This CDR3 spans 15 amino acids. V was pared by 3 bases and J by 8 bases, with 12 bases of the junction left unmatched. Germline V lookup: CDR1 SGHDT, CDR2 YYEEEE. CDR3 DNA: TGTGCCAGCAGCTCACGCGGGACAGGAGGGCGGGAAGCTTTCTTT. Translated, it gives CASSSRGTGGREAFF.

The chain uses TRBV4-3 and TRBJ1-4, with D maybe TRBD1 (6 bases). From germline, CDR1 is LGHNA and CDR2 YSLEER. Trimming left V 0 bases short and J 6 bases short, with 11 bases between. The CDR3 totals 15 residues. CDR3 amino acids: CASSQDAQGDEKLFF. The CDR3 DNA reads TGCGCCAGCAGCCAAGACGCACAGGGAGATGAAAAACTGTTTTTT.

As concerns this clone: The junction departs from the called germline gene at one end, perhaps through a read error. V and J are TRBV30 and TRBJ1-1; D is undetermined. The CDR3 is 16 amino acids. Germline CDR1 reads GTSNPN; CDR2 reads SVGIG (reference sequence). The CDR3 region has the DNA TGTGCCTGGAGTGTGTCCCTAGTTAGAGCGAACACTGAAGCTTCCTTT. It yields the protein CAWSVSLVRANTEASF. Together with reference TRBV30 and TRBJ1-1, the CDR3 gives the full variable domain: SQTIHQWPATLVQPVGSPLSLECTVEGTSNPNLYWYRQAAGRGLQLLFYSVGIGQISSEVPQNLSASRPQDRQFILSSKKLLLSDSGFYLCAWSVSLVRANTEASFGQGTRLTVV.

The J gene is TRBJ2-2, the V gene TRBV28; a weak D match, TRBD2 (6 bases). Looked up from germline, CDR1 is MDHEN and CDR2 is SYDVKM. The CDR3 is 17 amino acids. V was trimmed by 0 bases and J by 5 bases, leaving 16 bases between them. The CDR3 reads CASSLWIRTGVTGELFF. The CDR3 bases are TGTGCCAGCAGTTTATGGATACGGACGGGAGTAACCGGGGAGCTGTTTTTT.

This CDR3 reads CASSWGGRRGFFFNYGYTF. CDR3 nucleotide sequence: TGTGCCAGCAGCTGGGGGGGCCGGCGGGGGTTTTTTTTTAACTATGGCTACACCTTC. The V and J genes are TRBV11-2 and TRBJ1-2; a possible D gene is TRBD1 (6 bases). V was cut by 4 bases and J by 1 base, with 25 bases left in between. Germline assignment: CDR1 SGHAT and CDR2 FQNNGV. The CDR3 has 19 amino acids.

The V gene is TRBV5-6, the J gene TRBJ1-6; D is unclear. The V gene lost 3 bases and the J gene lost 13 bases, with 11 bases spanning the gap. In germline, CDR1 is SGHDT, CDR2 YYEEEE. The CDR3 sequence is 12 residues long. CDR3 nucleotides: TGTGCCAGCAGCTCACCGGGAAGTCCCCTCCACTTT. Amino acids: CASSSPGSPLHF.

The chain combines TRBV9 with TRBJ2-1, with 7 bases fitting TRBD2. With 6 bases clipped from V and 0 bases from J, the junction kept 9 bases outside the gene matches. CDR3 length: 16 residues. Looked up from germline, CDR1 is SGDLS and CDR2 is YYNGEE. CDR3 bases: TGTGCCAGCACCCGACGGCGGGAGAGCTCCTACAATGAGCAGTTCTTC. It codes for CASTRRRESSYNEQFF.

CDR3 sequence: CASSQEGGAHQPQHF. Written as DNA, the CDR3 is TGTGCCAGCAGCCAAGAAGGGGGGGCCCATCAGCCCCAGCATTTT. The chain recombines TRBV6-1 with TRBJ1-5; D perhaps matches TRBD1 (6 bases). The CDR3 contains 15 residues. The germline CDR1 and CDR2 sequences are MNHNS and SASEGT. With 6 bases removed from V and 5 bases from J, the gap between germline ends came to 17 bases.

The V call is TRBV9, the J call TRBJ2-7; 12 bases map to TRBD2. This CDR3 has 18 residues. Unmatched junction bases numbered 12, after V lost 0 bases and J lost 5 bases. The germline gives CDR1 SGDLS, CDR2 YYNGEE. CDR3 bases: TGTGCCAGCAGCGTAGGCGGGGTTCGGACTAGCGGGGAAGACGAGCAGTACTTC. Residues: CASSVGGVRTSGEDEQYF.

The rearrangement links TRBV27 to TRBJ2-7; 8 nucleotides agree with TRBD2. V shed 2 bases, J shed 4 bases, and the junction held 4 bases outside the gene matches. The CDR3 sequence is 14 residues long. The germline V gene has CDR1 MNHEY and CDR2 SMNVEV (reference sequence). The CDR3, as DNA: TGTGCCAGCAGTTTAACGGGAGGGCCTTACGAGCAGTACTTC. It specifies CASSLTGGPYEQYF.

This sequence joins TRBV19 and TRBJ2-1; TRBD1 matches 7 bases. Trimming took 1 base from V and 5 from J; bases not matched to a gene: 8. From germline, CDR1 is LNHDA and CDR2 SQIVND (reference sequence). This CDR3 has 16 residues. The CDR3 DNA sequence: TGTGCCAGTAGTATAGCCGTGACAGGGTGGAACAATGAGCAGTTCTTC. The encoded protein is CASSIAVTGWNNEQFF.

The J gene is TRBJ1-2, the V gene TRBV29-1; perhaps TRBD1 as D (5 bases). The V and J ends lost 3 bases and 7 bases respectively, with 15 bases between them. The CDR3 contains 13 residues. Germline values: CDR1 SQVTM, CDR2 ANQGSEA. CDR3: CSVDKDGGRGYTF. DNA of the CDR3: TGCAGCGTTGATAAGGACGGGGGACGTGGCTACACCTTC.

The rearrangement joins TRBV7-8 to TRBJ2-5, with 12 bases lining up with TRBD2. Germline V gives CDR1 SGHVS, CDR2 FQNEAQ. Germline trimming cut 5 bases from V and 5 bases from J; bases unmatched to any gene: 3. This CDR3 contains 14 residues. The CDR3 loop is CASSPTSGRETQYF. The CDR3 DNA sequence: TGTGCCAGCAGCCCCACTAGCGGGAGGGAGACCCAGTACTTC.

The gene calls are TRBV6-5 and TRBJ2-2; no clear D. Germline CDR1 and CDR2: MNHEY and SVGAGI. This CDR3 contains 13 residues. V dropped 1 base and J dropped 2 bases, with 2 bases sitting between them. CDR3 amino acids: CASSYLNTGELFF. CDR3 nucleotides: TGTGCCAGCAGTTACTTAAACACCGGGGAGCTGTTTTTT.

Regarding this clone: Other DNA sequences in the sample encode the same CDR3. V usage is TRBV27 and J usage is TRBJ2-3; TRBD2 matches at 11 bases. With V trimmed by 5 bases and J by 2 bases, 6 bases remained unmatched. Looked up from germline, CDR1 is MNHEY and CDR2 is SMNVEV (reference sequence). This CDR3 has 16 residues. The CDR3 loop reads CASSSSSGRFTDTQYF. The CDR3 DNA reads TGTGCCAGCAGTAGTTCTAGCGGGAGGTTCACAGATACGCAGTATTTT.

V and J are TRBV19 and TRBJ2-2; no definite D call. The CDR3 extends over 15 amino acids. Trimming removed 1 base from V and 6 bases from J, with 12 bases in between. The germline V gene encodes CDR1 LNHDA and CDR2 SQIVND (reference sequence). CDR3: CASSIGQVLAGELFF. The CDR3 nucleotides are TGTGCCAGTAGTATAGGGCAGGTACTGGCCGGGGAGCTGTTTTTT.

The CDR3 nucleotides read TGTGCCAGCAGCGTAGCTGGACACCGAAACACCGGGGAGCTGTTTTTT. The encoded protein is CASSVAGHRNTGELFF. V is TRBV9 and J is TRBJ2-2; a possible D gene is TRBD1 (5 bases). V shed 0 bases and J shed 2 bases, with 11 bases lying between them. Per germline, CDR1 SGDLS and CDR2 YYNGEE. CDR3 length equals 16 residues.

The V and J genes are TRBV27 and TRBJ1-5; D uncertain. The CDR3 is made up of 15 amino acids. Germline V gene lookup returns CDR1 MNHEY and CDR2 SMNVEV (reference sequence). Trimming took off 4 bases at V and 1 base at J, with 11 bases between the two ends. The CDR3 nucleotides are TGTGCCAGCAGTTCCAGGTCTCGGAGCAATCAGCCCCAGCATTTT. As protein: CASSSRSRSNQPQHF.

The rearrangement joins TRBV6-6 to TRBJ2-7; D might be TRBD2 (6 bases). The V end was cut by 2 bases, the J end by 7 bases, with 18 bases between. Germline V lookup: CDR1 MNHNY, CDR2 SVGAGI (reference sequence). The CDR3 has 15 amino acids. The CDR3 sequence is CASSYLGTPVGEQYF. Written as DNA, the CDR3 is TGTGCCAGCAGTTACCTCGGGACTCCAGTGGGAGAGCAGTACTTC.

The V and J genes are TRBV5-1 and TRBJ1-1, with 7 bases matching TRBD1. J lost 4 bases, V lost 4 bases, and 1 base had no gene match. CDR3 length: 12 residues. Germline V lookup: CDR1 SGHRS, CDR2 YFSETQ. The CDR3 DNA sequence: TGCGCCAGCAGCCGGGACAGCACTGAAGCTTTCTTT. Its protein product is CASSRDSTEAFF.

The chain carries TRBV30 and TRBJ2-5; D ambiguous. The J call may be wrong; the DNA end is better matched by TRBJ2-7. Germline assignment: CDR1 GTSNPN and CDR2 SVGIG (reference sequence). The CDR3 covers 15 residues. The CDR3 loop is CAWTKSRLSSYEQYF. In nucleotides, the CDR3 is TGTGCCTGGACTAAATCTAGATTAAGCTCCTACGAGCAGTACTTC.

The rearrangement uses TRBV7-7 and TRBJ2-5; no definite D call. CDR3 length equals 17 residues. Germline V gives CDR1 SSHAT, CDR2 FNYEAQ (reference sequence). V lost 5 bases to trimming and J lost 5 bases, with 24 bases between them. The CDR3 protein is CASSTPRRSRFGETQYF. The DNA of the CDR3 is TGTGCCAGCAGCACCCCCCGTCGATCCAGGTTTGGGGAGACCCAGTACTTC.

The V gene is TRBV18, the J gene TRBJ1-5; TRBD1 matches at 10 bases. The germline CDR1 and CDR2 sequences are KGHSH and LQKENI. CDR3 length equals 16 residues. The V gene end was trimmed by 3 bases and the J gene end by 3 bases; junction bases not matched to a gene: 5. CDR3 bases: TGTGCCAGCTCACCTTCCGGGACAGGGGACAATCAGCCCCAGCATTTT. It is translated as CASSPSGTGDNQPQHF.

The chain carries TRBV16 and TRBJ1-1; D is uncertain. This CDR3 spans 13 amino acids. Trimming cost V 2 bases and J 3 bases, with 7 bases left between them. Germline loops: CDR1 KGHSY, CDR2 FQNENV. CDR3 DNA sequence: TGTGCCAGCAGCCAAGAGGGTGACACTGAAGCTTTCTTT. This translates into CASSQEGDTEAFF.

CDR3 residues: CASSPRQGADEQYF. In DNA, the CDR3 is TGTGCCAGCTCGCCTCGACAGGGGGCGGACGAGCAGTACTTC. The J gene is TRBJ2-5, the V gene TRBV18; 10 bases align to TRBD1. The better agreement between TRBJ2-7 and the DNA end casts doubt on the J call. This CDR3 has 14 amino acids. Germline lookup yields CDR1 KGHSH and CDR2 LQKENI.